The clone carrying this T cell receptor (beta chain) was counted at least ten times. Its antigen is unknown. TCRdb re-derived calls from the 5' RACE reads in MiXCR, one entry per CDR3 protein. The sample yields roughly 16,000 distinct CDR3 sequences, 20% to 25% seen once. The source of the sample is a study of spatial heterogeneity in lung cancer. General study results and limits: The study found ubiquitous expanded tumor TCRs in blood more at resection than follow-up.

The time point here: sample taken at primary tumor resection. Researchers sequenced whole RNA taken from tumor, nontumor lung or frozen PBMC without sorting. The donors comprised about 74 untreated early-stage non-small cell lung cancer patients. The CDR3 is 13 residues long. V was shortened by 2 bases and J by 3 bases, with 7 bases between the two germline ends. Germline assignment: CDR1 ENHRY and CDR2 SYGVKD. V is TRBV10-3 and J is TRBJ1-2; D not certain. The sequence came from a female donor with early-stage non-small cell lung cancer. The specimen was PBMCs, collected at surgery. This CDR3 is CAISEEPYYGYTF. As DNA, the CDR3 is TGTGCCATCAGTGAGGAGCCTTACTATGGCTACACCTTC.